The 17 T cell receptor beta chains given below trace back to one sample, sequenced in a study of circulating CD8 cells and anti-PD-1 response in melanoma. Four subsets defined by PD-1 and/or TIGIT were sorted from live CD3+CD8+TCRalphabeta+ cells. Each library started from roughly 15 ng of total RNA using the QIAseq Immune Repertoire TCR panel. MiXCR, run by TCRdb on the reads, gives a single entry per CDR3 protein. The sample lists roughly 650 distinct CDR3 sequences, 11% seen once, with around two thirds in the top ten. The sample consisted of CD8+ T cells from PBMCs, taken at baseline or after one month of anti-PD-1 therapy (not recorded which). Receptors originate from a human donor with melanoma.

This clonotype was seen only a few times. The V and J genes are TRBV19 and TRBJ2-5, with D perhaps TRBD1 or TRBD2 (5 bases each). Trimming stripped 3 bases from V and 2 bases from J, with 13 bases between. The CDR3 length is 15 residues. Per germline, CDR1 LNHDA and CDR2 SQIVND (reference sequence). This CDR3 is CASSISGTPQETQYF. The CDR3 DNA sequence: TGTGCCAGTAGTATTTCAGGGACGCCGCAAGAGACCCAGTACTTC. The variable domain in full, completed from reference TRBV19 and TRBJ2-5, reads DGGITQSPKYLFRKEGQNVTLSCEQNLNHDAMYWYRQDPGQGLRLIYYSQIVNDFQKGDIAEGYSVSREKKESFPLTVTSAQKNPTAFYLCASSISGTPQETQYFGPGTRLLVL.

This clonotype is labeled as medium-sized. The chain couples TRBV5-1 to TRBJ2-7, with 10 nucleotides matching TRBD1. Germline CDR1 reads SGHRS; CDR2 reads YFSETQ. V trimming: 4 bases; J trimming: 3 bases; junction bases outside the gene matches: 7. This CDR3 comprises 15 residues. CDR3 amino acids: CASSKADRGGYEQYF. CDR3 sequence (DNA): TGCGCCAGCAGCAAAGCGGACAGGGGGGGCTACGAGCAGTACTTC.

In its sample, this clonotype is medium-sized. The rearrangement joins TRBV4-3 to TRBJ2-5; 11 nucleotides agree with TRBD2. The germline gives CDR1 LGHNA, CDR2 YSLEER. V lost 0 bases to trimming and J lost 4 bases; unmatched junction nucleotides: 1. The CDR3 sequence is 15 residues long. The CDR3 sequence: CASSQDLAGGETQYF. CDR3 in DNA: TGCGCCAGCAGCCAAGACCTAGCGGGGGGAGAGACCCAGTACTTC.

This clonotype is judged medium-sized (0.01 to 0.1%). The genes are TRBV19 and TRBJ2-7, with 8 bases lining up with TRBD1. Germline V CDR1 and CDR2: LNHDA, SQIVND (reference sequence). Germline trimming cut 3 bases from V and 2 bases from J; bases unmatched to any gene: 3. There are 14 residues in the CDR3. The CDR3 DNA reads TGTGCCAGTAGTATTGGACAGGGCGCCTACGAGCAGTACTTC. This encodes CASSIGQGAYEQYF. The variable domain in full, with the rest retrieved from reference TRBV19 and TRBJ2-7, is DGGITQSPKYLFRKEGQNVTLSCEQNLNHDAMYWYRQDPGQGLRLIYYSQIVNDFQKGDIAEGYSVSREKKESFPLTVTSAQKNPTAFYLCASSIGQGAYEQYFGPGTRLTVT.

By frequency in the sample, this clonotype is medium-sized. The CDR3 here is CASSEARGNTEAFF. In DNA, the CDR3 is TGTGCCAGCAGTGAAGCTCGGGGGAACACTGAAGCTTTCTTT. This chain joins TRBV2 and TRBJ1-1; D is unresolved. Germline V gene data show CDR1 as SNHLY and CDR2 as FYNNEI. Trimming removed 0 bases at V and 1 base at J, with 6 bases between. The CDR3 extends over 14 amino acids.

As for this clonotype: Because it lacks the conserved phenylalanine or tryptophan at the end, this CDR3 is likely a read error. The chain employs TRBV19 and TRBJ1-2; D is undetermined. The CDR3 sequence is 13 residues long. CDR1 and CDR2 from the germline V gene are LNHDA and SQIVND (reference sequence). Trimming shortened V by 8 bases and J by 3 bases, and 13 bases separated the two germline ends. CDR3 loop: CASDPPGDYGYTY. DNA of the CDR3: TGTGCCAGTGACCCACCTGGCGACTATGGCTACACCTAC.

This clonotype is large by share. The CDR3 coding sequence is TGTGCCAGCAGTTTATTAGGGGAGAACACTGAAGCTTTCTTT. It encodes CASSLLGENTEAFF. The rearrangement joins TRBV27 to TRBJ1-1; maybe TRBD1 (5 bases). Trimming removed 1 base from V and 1 base from J, with 7 bases in between. In germline, CDR1 is MNHEY, CDR2 SMNVEV (reference sequence). This CDR3 region has 14 residues.

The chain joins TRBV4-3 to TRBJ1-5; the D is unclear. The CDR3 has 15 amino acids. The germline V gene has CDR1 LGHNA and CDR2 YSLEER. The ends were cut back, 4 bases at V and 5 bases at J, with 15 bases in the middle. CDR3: CASSLLMGLDQPQHF. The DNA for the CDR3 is TGCGCCAGCAGCCTTCTCATGGGCCTAGATCAGCCCCAGCATTTT.

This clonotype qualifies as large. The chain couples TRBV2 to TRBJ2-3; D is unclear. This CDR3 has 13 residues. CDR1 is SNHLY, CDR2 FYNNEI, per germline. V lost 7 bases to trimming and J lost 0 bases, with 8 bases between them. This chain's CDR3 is CASTLPSTDTQYF. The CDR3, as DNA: TGTGCCAGCACCCTACCTAGCACAGATACGCAGTATTTT. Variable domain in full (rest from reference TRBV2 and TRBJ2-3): EPEVTQTPSHQVTQMGQEVILRCVPISNHLYFYWYRQILGQKVEFLVSFYNNEISEKSEIFDDQFSVERPDGSNFTLKIRSTKLEDSAMYFCASTLPSTDTQYFGPGTRLTVL.

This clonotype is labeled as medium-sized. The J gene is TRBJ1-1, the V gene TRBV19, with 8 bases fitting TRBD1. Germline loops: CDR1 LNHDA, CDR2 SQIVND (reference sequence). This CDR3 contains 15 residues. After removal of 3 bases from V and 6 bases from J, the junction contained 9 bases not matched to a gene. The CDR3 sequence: CASSMDREFMAEAFF. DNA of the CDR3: TGTGCCAGTAGTATGGACAGGGAGTTCATGGCTGAAGCTTTCTTT.

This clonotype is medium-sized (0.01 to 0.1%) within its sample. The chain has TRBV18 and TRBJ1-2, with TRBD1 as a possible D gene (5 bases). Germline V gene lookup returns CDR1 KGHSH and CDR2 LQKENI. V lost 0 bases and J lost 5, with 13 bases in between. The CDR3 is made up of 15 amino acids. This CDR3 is CASSPPHPGVYGYTF. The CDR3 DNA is TGTGCCAGCTCACCACCCCACCCGGGGGTATATGGCTACACCTTC.

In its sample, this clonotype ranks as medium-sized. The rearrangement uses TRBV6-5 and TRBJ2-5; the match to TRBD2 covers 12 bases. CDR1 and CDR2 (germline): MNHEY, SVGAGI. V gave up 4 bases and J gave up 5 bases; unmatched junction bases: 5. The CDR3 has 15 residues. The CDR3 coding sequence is TGTGCCAGCAGTTCTAGCGGGGGGGCCGGGGAGACCCAGTACTTC. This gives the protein CASSSSGGAGETQYF.

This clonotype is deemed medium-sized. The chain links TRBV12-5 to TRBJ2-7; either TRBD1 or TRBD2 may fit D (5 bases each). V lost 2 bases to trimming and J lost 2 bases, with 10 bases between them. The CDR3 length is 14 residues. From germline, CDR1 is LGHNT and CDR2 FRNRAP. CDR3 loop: CASGLFGAAYEQYF. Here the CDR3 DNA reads TGTGCTAGTGGTTTGTTCGGGGCCGCCTACGAGCAGTACTTC. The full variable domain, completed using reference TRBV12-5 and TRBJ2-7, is DARVTQTPRHKVTEMGQEVTMRCQPILGHNTVFWYRQTMMQGLELLAYFRNRAPLDDSGMPKDRFSAEMPDATLATLKIQPSEPRDSAVYFCASGLFGAAYEQYFGPGTRLTVT.

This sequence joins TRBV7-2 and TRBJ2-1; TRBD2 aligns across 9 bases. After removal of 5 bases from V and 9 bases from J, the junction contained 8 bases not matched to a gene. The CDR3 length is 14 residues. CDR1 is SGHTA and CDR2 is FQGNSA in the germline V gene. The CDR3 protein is CASSPIAGAGEQFF. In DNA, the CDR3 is TGTGCCAGCAGCCCGATAGCGGGGGCGGGTGAGCAGTTCTTC. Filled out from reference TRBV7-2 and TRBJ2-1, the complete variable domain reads GAGVSQSPSNKVTEKGKDVELRCDPISGHTALYWYRQSLGQGLEFLIYFQGNSAPDKSGLPSDRFSAERTGGSVSTLTIQRTQQEDSAVYLCASSPIAGAGEQFFGPGTRLTVL.

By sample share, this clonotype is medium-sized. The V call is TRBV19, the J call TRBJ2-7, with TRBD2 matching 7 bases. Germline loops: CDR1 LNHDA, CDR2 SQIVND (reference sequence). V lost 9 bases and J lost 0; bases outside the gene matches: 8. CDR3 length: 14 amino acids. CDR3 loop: CASRAGTPSYEQYF. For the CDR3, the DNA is TGTGCCAGCAGAGCGGGGACCCCCTCCTACGAGCAGTACTTC.

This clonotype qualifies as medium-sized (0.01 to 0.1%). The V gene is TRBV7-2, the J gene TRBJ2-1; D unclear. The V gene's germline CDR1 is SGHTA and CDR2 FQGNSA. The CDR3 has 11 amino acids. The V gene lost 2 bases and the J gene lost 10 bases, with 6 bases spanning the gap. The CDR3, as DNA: TGTGCCAGCAGCTTAAATCTAGAGCAGTTCTTC. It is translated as CASSLNLEQFF.

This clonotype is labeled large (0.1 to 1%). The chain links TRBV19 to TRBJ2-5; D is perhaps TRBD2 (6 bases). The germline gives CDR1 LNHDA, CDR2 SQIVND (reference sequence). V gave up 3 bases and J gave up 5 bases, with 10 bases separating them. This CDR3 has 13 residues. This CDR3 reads CASSMVAGETQYF. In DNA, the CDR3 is TGTGCCAGTAGTATGGTGGCGGGGGAGACCCAGTACTTC.